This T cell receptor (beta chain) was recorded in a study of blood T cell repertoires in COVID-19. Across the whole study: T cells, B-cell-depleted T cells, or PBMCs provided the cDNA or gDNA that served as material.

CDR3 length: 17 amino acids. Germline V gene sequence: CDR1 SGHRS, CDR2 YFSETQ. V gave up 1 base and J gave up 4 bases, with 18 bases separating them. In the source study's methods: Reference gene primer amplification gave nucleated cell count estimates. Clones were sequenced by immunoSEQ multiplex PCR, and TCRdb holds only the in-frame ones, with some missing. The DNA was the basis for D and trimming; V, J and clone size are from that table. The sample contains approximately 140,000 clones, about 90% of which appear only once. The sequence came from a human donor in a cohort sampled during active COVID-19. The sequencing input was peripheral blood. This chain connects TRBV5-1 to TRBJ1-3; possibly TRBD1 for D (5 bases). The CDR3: CASSLFRPGEAGNTIYF. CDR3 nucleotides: TGCGCCAGCAGCTTGTTCCGGCCGGGGGAAGCGGGAAACACCATATATTTT.